A selection of T cell receptor beta chains follows, all from one sample in a study of blood T cells in healthy people across ages. MiXCR, applied by TCRdb to the 5' RACE reads, yields one record per CDR3 protein. The sample includes approximately 960,000 distinct CDR3 sequences, roughly 28% of them seen just once. In addition, the sample was reused for a study of T cells of mothers and their children.

The sequenced sample consisted of blood. These receptor sequences come from a woman in her 40s in good health. Each CDR3 is given with its conserved first and last residue. The order of the fields is D gene, J gene, clone size, V gene, CDR3 protein, CDR3 DNA. D genes are given only for firm matches. Rows may omit the clone size; those that give it use once, few, many or a size class.

>TRBD1|TRBJ2-7|NA|TRBV19
CASSMVTGGGSSYEQYF
TGTGCCAGTAGTATGGTCACAGGGGGAGGAAGCTCCTACGAGCAGTACTTC
>NA|TRBJ2-7|many|TRBV20-1
CSAITGSAIYEQYF
TGCAGTGCCATCACTGGTTCAGCGATCTACGAGCAGTACTTC
>TRBD1|TRBJ2-1|few|TRBV20-1
CSGIGTGRVGEQFF
TGCAGTGGGATCGGGACAGGGAGGGTTGGTGAGCAGTTCTTC
>NA|TRBJ2-5|many|TRBV5-1
CASSLGIFKETQYF
TGCGCCAGCAGCTTGGGAATCTTTAAAGAGACCCAGTACTTC
>NA|TRBJ1-5|few|TRBV30
CAWSGGSSNQPQHF
TGTGCCTGGAGTGGGGGGTCGAGCAATCAGCCCCAGCATTTT
>TRBD1|TRBJ1-4|few|TRBV11-2
CASSDPQGASEKLFF
TGTGCCAGCAGCGATCCACAGGGGGCGAGTGAAAAACTGTTTTTT
>TRBD1|TRBJ1-1|NA|TRBV28
CASSWGTGRDTEAFF
TGTGCCAGCAGTTGGGGGACAGGGAGGGACACTGAAGCTTTCTTT
>TRBD2|TRBJ2-1|NA|TRBV20-1
CSVLRSGGLNEQFF
TGCAGTGTCCTGAGGAGCGGGGGGCTCAATGAGCAGTTCTTC
>TRBD2|TRBJ2-7|many|TRBV4-2
CASSRNSGASGLVYEQYF
TGTGCCAGCAGCCGAAACTCGGGGGCTAGCGGGCTTGTCTACGAGCAGTACTTC
>NA|TRBJ2-5|few|TRBV20-1
CSAGPATETQYF
TGCAGTGCTGGCCCAGCAACGGAGACCCAGTACTTC
>TRBD1|TRBJ2-7|NA|TRBV7-9
CASSLRTGNGEQYF
TGTGCCAGCAGCTTACGGACAGGGAACGGCGAGCAGTACTTC
>NA|TRBJ2-5|few|TRBV18
CASSPPYSKETQYF
TGTGCCAGCTCACCACCGTACAGTAAAGAGACCCAGTACTTC
>NA|TRBJ1-5|NA|TRBV27
CASRTGHNQPQHF
TGTGCCAGCAGAACAGGCCACAATCAGCCCCAGCATTTT
>NA|TRBJ2-1|NA|TRBV12-3/TRBV12-4
CASSFDRQQFF
TGTGCCAGCAGTTTTGACAGACAGCAGTTCTTC
>NA|TRBJ2-7|few|TRBV14
CASSHYRDSYEQYF
TGTGCCAGCAGCCATTATCGGGACTCCTACGAGCAGTACTTC
>TRBD1|TRBJ1-1|few|TRBV9
CASSVGQGALTEAFF
TGTGCCAGCAGCGTCGGACAGGGGGCTTTAACTGAAGCTTTCTTT
>NA|TRBJ2-5|few|TRBV18
CASSPTSARETQYF
TGTGCCAGCTCTCCCACCTCGGCGAGGGAGACCCAGTACTTC
>TRBD2|TRBJ2-1|few|TRBV28
CASSRRGFEQFF
TGTGCCAGCTCTCGGCGGGGGTTTGAGCAGTTCTTC
>NA|TRBJ1-5|few|TRBV7-2
CASSLEGTHSNQPQHF
TGTGCCAGCAGCTTAGAAGGGACCCATAGCAATCAGCCCCAGCATTTT
>TRBD1|TRBJ2-7|many|TRBV7-9
CASSLGTGNNEQYF
TGTGCCAGCAGCTTAGGGACAGGGAATAACGAGCAGTACTTC
>NA|TRBJ2-7|many|TRBV28
CASSLTGTTYEQYF
TGTGCCAGCAGCTTGACAGGGACTACCTACGAGCAGTACTTC
>TRBD1|TRBJ2-7|NA|TRBV12-3/TRBV12-4
CASSRQGGSEQYF
TGTGCCAGCAGTCGACAGGGCGGTAGCGAGCAGTACTTC
>TRBD1|TRBJ2-1|NA|TRBV29-1
CSVPGQGAFYNEQFF
TGCAGCGTTCCCGGACAGGGGGCCTTCTACAATGAGCAGTTCTTC
>TRBD1|TRBJ2-1|NA|TRBV20-1
CSASPRTGPSYNEQFF
TGCAGTGCTAGTCCTCGGACAGGCCCTTCCTACAATGAGCAGTTCTTC
>NA|TRBJ2-5|NA|TRBV5-1
CASSLVVSQETQYF
TGCGCCAGCAGCTTGGTGGTCAGCCAAGAGACCCAGTACTTC
>TRBD2|TRBJ2-1|many|TRBV29-1
CSVQDVLSGNEQFF
TGCAGCGTCCAGGACGTCCTTAGCGGGAATGAGCAGTTCTTC